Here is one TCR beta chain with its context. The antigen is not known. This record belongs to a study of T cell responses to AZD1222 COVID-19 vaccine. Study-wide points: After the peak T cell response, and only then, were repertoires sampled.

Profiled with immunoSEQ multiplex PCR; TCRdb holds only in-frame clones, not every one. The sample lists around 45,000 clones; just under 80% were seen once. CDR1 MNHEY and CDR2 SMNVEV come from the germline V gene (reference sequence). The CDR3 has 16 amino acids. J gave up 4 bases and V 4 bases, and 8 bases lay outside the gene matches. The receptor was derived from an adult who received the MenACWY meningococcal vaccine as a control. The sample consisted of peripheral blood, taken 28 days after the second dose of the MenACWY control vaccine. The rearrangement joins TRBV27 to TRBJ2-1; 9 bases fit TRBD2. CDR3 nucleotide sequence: TGTGCCAGCAGTTCCCGACTAGCGGACCTATACAATGAGCAGTTCTTC. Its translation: CASSSRLADLYNEQFF.